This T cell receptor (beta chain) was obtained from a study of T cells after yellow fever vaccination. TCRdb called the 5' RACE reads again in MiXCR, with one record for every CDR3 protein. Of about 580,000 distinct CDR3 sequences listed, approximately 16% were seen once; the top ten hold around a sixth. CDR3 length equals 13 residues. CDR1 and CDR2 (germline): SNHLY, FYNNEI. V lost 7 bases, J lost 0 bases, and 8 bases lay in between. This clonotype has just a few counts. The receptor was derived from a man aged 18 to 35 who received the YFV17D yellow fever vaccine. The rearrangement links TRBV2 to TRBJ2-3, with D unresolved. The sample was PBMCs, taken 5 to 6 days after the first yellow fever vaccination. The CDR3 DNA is TGTGCCAGCAATTCGGAGAGCACAGATACGCAGTATTTT. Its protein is CASNSESTDTQYF.